This T cell receptor beta chain stems from a study of control samples from healthy donors and cancer patients (dated by TCRdb to about 2020). The CDR3 spans 11 residues, from the cysteine through the phenylalanine. The read is trimmed to its CDR3 DNA, 33 bases read in frame from base 1. The junction carries 7 bases between V and J, which are trimmed by 7 bases and 3 bases respectively. Looking up the germline V gene yields CDR1 MDHEN and CDR2 SYDVKM. Turning to this clone: The target of this receptor is not known. Base qualities are not recorded, but no much larger clone differs from it by a single base.

The library came from the immunoSEQ multiplex PCR assay. The clones in this table, taken by TCRdb from immuneACCESS, are in-frame only. Not every clone is retained; where verified, under half of the shortfall comes from an unresolved V gene, and the cause of the rest is unknown. This sample gives tens of thousands of clones in total; roughly 80% of them show up just once. In total, the top ten clones hold around a fifth of the sample. The origin of this receptor is a young man in good health. The source material was blood. Recombination connected TRBV28 to TRBJ2-7; confidence is insufficient to name the D gene. The CDR3 protein is CASTKYYEQYF. The bases are TGTGCCAGCACTAAGTACTACGAGCAGTACTTC.